These T cell receptor beta chains were read from a single sample in a study of blood T cell repertoires in COVID-19. TCRdb's copy holds only in-frame clones and misses some; the assay was immunoSEQ multiplex PCR. The table lists 95,000 to 100,000 clones, 85% to 95% of them singletons. What was sequenced was peripheral blood. Receptors originate from a man between 45 and 60 years old with active COVID-19. Each CDR3 is given with its conserved first and last residue. A D gene is named only where the DNA matches it firmly. Rows give clone size only sometimes, using once, few, many, or a class for an expanded clone.

V	length	J	size	D	CDR3	DNA
TRBV28	13	TRBJ1-2	.	TRBD1	CASSSNRGSGYTF	TGTGCCAGCAGTTCCAACAGGGGCTCGGGCTACACCTTC
TRBV3-1/TRBV3-2	14	TRBJ2-3	.	.	CASSQDGRLDTQYF	TGTGCCAGCAGCCAAGACGGGAGACTCGATACGCAGTATTTT
TRBV6-5	14	TRBJ1-5	.	TRBD1	CASWGTGGNQPQHF	TGTGCCAGCTGGGGAACAGGGGGTAATCAGCCCCAGCATTTT
TRBV5-1	14	TRBJ1-4	.	.	CASSLQPSEEKLFF	TGCGCCAGCAGCCTCCAACCCTCGGAGGAAAAACTGTTTTTT
TRBV2	16	TRBJ2-6	.	.	CASTQDRATGANVLTF	TGTGCCAGCACCCAGGACAGAGCCACTGGGGCCAACGTCCTGACTTTC
TRBV11-2	16	TRBJ2-7	.	TRBD1	CASSLGGRDRVHEQYF	TGTGCCAGCAGCTTAGGGGGCCGGGACAGGGTCCACGAGCAGTACTTC
TRBV6-5	14	TRBJ1-5	.	.	CASLPSYSNQPQHF	TGTGCCAGCCTCCCTAGTTATAGCAATCAGCCCCAGCATTTT
TRBV15	16	TRBJ1-6	.	TRBD1	CATSREIDRANSPLHF	TGTGCCACCAGCAGGGAAATCGACAGGGCTAATTCACCCCTCCACTTT
TRBV19	14	TRBJ1-4	once	TRBD1	CASSDRGLYEKLFF	TGTGCCAGTAGTGACAGGGGGCTATATGAAAAACTGTTTTTT
TRBV29-1	14	TRBJ2-1	.	TRBD1	CSVETWTGNNEQFF	TGCAGCGTTGAGACCTGGACAGGAAACAATGAGCAGTTCTTC
TRBV30	11	TRBJ1-1	.	.	CAWRLNTEAFF	TGTGCCTGGAGACTCAACACTGAAGCTTTCTTT
TRBV2	15	TRBJ2-1	.	TRBD2	CASSMTSGPYNEQFF	TGTGCCAGCAGTATGACTAGCGGACCCTACAATGAGCAGTTCTTC
TRBV18	16	TRBJ1-4	.	TRBD1	CASSPPPGQPNEKLFF	TGTGCCAGCTCACCACCCCCGGGACAGCCTAATGAAAAACTGTTTTTT
TRBV19	13	TRBJ2-2	once	.	CASSTGNTGELFF	TGTGCCAGTAGTACAGGGAACACCGGGGAGCTGTTTTTT
TRBV4-1	18	TRBJ2-3	.	TRBD2	CASSQLGTSGRVSDTQYF	TGCGCCAGCAGCCAGCTCGGGACTAGCGGGAGAGTATCAGATACGCAGTATTTT
TRBV6-8	12	TRBJ1-1	.	.	CASRAGNTEAFF	TGTGCCAGCAGGGCGGGGAACACTGAAGCTTTCTTT
TRBV7-2	13	TRBJ2-7	.	.	CASSLPTAYEQYF	TGTGCCAGCAGCCTACCGACTGCCTACGAGCAGTACTTC
TRBV3-1/TRBV3-2	13	TRBJ1-1	.	.	CASSQVRDTEAFF	TGTGCCAGCAGCCAAGTCCGGGACACTGAAGCTTTCTTT
TRBV7-9	16	TRBJ2-2	.	TRBD1	CASRPPGQGAAGELFF	TGTGCCAGCAGGCCGCCGGGACAGGGGGCCGCCGGGGAGCTGTTTTTT
TRBV19	13	TRBJ2-5	.	TRBD2	CASRGTSLETQYF	TGTGCCAGTAGGGGGACTAGCCTCGAGACCCAGTACTTC
TRBV29-1	14	TRBJ2-7	.	TRBD2	CSVTRTSEGYEQYF	TGCAGCGTGACCCGGACTAGTGAAGGCTACGAGCAGTACTTC
TRBV6-5	15	TRBJ1-3	.	TRBD1	CASRDRVLGGNTIYF	TGTGCCAGCAGGGACAGGGTACTTGGTGGAAACACCATATATTTT
TRBV19	15	TRBJ1-1	.	.	CASSSFGQPNTEAFF	TGTGCCAGTAGTAGTTTCGGACAGCCGAACACTGAAGCTTTCTTT
TRBV6-6	15	TRBJ1-6	once	.	CASSYSNLENSPLHF	TGTGCCAGCAGTTACTCGAATTTGGAGAATTCACCCCTCCACTTT
TRBV2	15	TRBJ1-1	.	TRBD1	CASSESWQGAVEAFF	TGTGCCAGCAGTGAATCGTGGCAGGGGGCCGTTGAAGCTTTCTTT
TRBV7-9	13	TRBJ2-1	.	TRBD2	CASRGLAGGEQFF	TGTGCCAGCAGGGGACTAGCGGGAGGTGAGCAGTTCTTC